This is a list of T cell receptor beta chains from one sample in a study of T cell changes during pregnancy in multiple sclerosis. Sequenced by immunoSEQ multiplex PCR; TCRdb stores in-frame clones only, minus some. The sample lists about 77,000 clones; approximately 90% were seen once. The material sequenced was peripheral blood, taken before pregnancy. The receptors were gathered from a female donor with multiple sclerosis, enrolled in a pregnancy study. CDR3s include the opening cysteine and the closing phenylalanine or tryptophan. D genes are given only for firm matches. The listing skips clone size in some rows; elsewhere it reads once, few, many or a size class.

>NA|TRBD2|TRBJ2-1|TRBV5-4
CASSYTGLAGGPYNEQFF
TGTGCCAGCAGCTACACGGGACTAGCGGGGGGGCCTTACAATGAGCAGTTCTTC
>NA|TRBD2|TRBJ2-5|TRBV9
CASSVSSGGGGETQYF
TGTGCCAGCAGCGTATCGAGCGGGGGGGGAGGGGAGACCCAGTACTTC
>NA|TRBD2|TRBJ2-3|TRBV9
CASSAEGGGYTDTQYF
TGTGCCAGCAGCGCAGAAGGCGGGGGGTACACAGATACGCAGTATTTT
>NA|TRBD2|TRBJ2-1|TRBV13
CASSGGDLSSYNEQFF
TGTGCCAGCAGCGGGGGGGATCTCAGCTCCTACAATGAGCAGTTCTTC
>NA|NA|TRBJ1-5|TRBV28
CASREEQGRLPQHF
TGTGCCAGCAGGGAGGAACAGGGTCGCCTCCCCCAGCATTTT
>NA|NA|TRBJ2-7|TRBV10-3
CATASGGYEQYF
TGTGCCACCGCATCGGGTGGGTACGAGCAGTACTTC
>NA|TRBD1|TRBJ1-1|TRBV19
CASSIGTGLNTEAFF
TGTGCCAGTAGTATCGGGACAGGCCTGAACACTGAAGCTTTCTTT
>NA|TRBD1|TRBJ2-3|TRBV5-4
CASSSGTDPLGTDTQYF
TGTGCCAGCAGCTCCGGGACAGATCCTCTAGGCACAGATACGCAGTATTTT
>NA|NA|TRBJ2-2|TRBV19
CASRYSLNTGELFF
TGTGCCAGTAGGTACAGCCTGAACACCGGGGAGCTGTTTTTT
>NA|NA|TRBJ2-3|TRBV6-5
CASSYAADTQYF
TGTGCCAGCAGTTACGCGGCGGATACGCAGTATTTT
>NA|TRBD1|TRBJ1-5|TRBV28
CASNLGDRGSNQPQHF
TGTGCCAGTAACCTTGGGGACAGGGGGAGCAATCAGCCCCAGCATTTT
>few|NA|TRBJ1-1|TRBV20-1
CSASRQGGAFF
TGCAGTGCTAGCCGGCAGGGAGGGGCTTTCTTT
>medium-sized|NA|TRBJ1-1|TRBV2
CASKLDSNTEAFF
TGTGCCAGCAAATTAGACAGCAACACTGAAGCTTTCTTT
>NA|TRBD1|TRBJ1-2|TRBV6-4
CASSEQGVGGYTF
TGTGCCAGCAGTGAACAGGGGGTAGGAGGCTACACCTTC
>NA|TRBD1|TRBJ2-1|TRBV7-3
CASSSTGERVEQFF
TGTGCCAGCAGCTCGACAGGGGAAAGAGTTGAGCAGTTCTTC
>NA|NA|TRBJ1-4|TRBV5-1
CASSGQINEKLFF
TGCGCCAGCAGCGGGCAAATTAATGAAAAACTGTTTTTT
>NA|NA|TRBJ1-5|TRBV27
CASNSLWGRGSNQPQHF
TGTGCCAGCAATTCCCTTTGGGGGAGGGGTAGCAATCAGCCCCAGCATTTT
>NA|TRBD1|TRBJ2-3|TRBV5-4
CASSFGGDSSTDTQYF
TGTGCCAGCAGTTTTGGTGGGGACAGCAGCACAGATACGCAGTATTTT
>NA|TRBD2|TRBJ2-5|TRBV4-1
CASTQLAGLGAQYF
TGCGCCAGCACTCAACTAGCGGGGCTCGGGGCCCAGTACTTC
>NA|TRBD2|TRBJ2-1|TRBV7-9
CASSEIAGGSVEQFF
TGTGCCAGCAGTGAAATAGCGGGGGGTTCGGTTGAGCAGTTCTTC
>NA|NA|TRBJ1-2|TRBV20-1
CSASSAGGYTF
TGCAGTGCTAGCTCCGCCGGTGGCTACACCTTC
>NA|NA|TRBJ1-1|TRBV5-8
CASSLYRIAFF
TGTGCCAGCAGCTTGTACAGGATTGCTTTCTTT
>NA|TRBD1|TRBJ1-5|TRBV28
CASSPGGKGNQPQHF
TGTGCCAGCAGTCCAGGGGGCAAGGGCAATCAGCCCCAGCATTTT
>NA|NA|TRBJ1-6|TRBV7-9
CASSSSFRGTLNSPLHF
TGTGCCAGCAGCTCGAGCTTCAGGGGAACACTTAATTCACCCCTCCACTTT